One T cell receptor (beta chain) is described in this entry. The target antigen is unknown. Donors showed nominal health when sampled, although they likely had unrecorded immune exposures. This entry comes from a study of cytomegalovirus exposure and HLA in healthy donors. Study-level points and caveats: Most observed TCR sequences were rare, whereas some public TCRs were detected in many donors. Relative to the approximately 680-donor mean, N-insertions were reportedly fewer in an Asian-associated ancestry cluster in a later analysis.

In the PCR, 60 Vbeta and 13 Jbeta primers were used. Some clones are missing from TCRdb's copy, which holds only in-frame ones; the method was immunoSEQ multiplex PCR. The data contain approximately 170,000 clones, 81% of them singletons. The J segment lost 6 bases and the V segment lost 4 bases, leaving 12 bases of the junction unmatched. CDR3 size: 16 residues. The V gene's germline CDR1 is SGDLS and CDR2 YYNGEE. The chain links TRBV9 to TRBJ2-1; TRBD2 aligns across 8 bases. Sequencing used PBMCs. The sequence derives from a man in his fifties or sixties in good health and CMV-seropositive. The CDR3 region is CASSLAGGRIGNEQFF. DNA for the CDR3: TGTGCCAGCAGCCTAGCAGGCGGGAGGATTGGCAATGAGCAGTTCTTC.